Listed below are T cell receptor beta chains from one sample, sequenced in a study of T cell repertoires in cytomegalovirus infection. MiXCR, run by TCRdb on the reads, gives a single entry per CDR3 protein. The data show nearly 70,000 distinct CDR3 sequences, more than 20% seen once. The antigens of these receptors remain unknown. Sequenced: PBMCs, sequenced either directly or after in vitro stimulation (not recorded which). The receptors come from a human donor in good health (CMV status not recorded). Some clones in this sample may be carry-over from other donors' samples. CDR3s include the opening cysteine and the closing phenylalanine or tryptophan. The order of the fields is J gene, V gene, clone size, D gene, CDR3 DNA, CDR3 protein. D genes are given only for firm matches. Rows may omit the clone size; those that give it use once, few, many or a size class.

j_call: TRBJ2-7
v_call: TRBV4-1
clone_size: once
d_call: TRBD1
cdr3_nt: TGCGCCAGCAGCCAGACAGGGGTCGAGCAGTACTTC
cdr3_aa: CASSQTGVEQYF

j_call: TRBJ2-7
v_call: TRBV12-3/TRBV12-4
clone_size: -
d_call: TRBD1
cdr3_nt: TGTGCCAGCTGGACAGGGGGTTACGAGCAGTACTTC
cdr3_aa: CASWTGGYEQYF

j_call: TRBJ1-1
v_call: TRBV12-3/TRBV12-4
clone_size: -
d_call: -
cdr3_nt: TGTGCCAGCAGTTTAGTTGGGCGAGCCACTGAAGCTTTCTTT
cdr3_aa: CASSLVGRATEAFF

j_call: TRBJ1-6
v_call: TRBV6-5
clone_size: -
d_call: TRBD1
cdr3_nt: TGTGCCAGCAGTAACAGGGGCGAGAATTCACCCCTCCACTTT
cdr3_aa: CASSNRGENSPLHF

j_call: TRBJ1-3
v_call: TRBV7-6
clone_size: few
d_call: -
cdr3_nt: TGTGCCAGCCGGGGTTCTGGAAACACCATATATTTT
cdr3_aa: CASRGSGNTIYF

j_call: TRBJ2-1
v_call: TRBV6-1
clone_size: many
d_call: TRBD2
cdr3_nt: TGTGCCAGCAGGCGGGGGGGGGGCACCTACAATGAGCAGTTCTTC
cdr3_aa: CASRRGGGTYNEQFF

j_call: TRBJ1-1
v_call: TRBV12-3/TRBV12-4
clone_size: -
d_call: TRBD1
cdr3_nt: TGTGCCAGCAGCTTAAGGGGACAGGAAGCTGAAGCTTTCTTT
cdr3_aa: CASSLRGQEAEAFF

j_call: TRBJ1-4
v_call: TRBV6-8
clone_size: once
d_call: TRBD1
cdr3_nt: TGTGCCAGCAGTAAGTACAGGGGGACGGATGAAAAACTGTTTTTT
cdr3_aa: CASSKYRGTDEKLFF

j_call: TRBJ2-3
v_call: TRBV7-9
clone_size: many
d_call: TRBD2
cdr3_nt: TGTGCCAGCAGCTCCGGTAAAATAGCGGGGAGCACAGATACGCAGTATTTT
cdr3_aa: CASSSGKIAGSTDTQYF

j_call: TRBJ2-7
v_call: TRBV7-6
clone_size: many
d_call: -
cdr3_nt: TGTGCCAGCAGCTTAGGGCAGGGAGTCTACGAGCAGTACTTC
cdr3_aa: CASSLGQGVYEQYF

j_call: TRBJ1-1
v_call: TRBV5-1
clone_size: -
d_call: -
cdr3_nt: TGCGCCAGCAGCCCCAGGACACCGAACACTGAAGCTTTCTTT
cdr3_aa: CASSPRTPNTEAFF

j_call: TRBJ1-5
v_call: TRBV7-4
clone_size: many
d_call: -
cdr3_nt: TGTGCCAGCAGCCAGGGCCGAACGGCATATTATAGCAATCAGCCCCAGCATTTT
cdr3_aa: CASSQGRTAYYSNQPQHF

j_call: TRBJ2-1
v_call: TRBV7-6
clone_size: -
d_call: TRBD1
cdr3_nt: TGTGCCAGCAGCTTAGACGCCGGGACAGGGTGGAATGAGCAGTTCTTC
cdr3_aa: CASSLDAGTGWNEQFF

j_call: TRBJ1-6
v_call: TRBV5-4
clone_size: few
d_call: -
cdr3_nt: TGTGCCAGCAGCTTGAATGGACCCTCCCAAGAAGTGACCCTCCACTTT
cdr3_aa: CASSLNGPSQEVTLHF

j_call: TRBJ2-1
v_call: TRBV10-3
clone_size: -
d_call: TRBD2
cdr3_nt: TGTGCCATCATGACTAGCGGGGGACCCTACAATGAGCAGTTCTTC
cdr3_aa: CAIMTSGGPYNEQFF

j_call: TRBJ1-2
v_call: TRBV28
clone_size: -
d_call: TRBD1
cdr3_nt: TGTGCCAGCAGCACCGACAGGGTTCAGAGCTACACCTTC
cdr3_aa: CASSTDRVQSYTF

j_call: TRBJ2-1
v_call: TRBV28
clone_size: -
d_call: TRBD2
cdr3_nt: TGTGCCAGTAGTATTAGTGCGGGAGGGCCCCATGAGCAGTTCTTC
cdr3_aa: CASSISAGGPHEQFF

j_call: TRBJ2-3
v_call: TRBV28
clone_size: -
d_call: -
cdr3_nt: TGTGCCACCCAGCGTGGGGGGAGCACAGATACGCAGTATTTT
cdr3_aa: CATQRGGSTDTQYF

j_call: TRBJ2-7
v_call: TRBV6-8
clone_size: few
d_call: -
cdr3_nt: TGTGCCAGCAGTTACGGCCTGGAGAAGCGTCCCTTATTGTACGAGCAGTACTTC
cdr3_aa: CASSYGLEKRPLLYEQYF

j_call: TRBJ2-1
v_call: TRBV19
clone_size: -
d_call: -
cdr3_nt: TGTGCCAGTAGTATAGGCCTAGAATTTGAGCAGTTCTTC
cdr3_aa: CASSIGLEFEQFF

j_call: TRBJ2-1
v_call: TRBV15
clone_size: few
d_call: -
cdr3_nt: TGTGCCACCAGCAGAGTCCTCGCTCGAGATGAGCAGTTCTTC
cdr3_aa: CATSRVLARDEQFF

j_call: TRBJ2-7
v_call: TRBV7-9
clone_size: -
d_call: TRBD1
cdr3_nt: TGTGCCAGCAGCTTAGCGGGACAGTCGAACACCTACGAGCAGTACTTC
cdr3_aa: CASSLAGQSNTYEQYF

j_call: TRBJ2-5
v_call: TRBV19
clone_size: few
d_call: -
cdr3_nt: TGTGCCAGTAGTTCCCCTAGCATGGCCCAGTACTTC
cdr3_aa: CASSSPSMAQYF

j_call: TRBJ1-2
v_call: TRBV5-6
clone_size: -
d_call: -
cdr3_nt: TGTGCCAGCAGCTCGGCCCCGGACAGTCCACGGGTAAATGGCTACACCTTC
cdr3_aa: CASSSAPDSPRVNGYTF

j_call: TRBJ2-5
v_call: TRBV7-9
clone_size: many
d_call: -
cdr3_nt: TGTGCCAGCAGCTCCCCGCTTGACCAAGAGACCCAGTACTTC
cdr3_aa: CASSSPLDQETQYF

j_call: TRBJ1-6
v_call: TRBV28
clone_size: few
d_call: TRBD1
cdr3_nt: TGTGCCAGCAGTGCCCAGACAGGGACCAATTCACCCCTCCACTTT
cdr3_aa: CASSAQTGTNSPLHF

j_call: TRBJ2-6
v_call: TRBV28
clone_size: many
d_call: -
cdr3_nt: TGTGCCAGCGGATCCGGGGCGAGCTCTGGGGCCAACGTCCTGACTTTC
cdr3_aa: CASGSGASSGANVLTF

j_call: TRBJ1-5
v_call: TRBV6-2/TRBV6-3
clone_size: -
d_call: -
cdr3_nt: TGTGCCAGCAGTTACTCGATAGGGACTCAGCATTTT
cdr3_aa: CASSYSIGTQHF

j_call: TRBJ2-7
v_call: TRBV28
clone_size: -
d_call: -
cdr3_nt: TGTGCCAGCAGACTTCAGGCAGGCGCTACCTACGAGCAGTACTTC
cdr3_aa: CASRLQAGATYEQYF

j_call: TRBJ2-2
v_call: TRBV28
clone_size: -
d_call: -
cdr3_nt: TGTGCCAGCAGTCCCCCTAACACCGGGGAGCTGTTTTTT
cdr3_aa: CASSPPNTGELFF

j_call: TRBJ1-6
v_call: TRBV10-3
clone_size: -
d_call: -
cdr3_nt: TGTGCCATCAGTGAAGGGGCAAGGGATTCACCCCTCCACTTT
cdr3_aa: CAISEGARDSPLHF

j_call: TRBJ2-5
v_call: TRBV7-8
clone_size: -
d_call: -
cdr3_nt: TGTGCCAGCAGCCGGAGGGCCGAAGAGACCCAGTACTTC
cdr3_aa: CASSRRAEETQYF

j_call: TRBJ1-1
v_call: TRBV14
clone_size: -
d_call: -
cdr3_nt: TGTGCCAGCAGCTACCGAACCTGGGGGGCTGAAGCTTTCTTT
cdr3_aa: CASSYRTWGAEAFF

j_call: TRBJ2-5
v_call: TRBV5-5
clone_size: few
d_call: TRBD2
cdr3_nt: TGTGCCAGCAGCTTGGTGGCTAGCGGCCAAGAGACCCAGTACTTC
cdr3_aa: CASSLVASGQETQYF

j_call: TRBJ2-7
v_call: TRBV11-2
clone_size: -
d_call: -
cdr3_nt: TGTGCCAGCAGTCGTAGCGGAGGGGGAAACTACGAGCAGTACTTC
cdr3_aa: CASSRSGGGNYEQYF

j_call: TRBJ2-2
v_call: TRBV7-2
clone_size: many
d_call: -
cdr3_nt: TGTGCCAGCAGACCCTCGGAGGGCCAAGGCGGGGAGCTGTTTTTT
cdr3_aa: CASRPSEGQGGELFF

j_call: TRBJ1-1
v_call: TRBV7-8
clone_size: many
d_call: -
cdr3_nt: TGTGCCAGCAGCACCTACCCGGGAGGGGCTACTGAAGCTTTCTTT
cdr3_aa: CASSTYPGGATEAFF

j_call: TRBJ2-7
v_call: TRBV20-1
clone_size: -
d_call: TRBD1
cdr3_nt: TGCAGTGCCAGGGGACAGAACCCCTTCGAGCAGTACTTC
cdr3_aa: CSARGQNPFEQYF

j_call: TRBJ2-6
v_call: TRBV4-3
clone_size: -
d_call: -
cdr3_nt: TGCGCCAGCAGCCAAGATATGCCCTCGAGGGGCTCTGGGGCCAACGTCCTGACTTTC
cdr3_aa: CASSQDMPSRGSGANVLTF

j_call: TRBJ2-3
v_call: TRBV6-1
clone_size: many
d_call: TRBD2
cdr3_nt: TGTGCCAGCAGTGTAGCCAGCGGGAGGACCGATACGCAGTATTTT
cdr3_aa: CASSVASGRTDTQYF